This entry is about one T cell receptor (beta chain). Its antigen remains unknown. The data were obtained in a study of T cell responses to AZD1222 COVID-19 vaccine. Notes on the study in general: Donors, mostly white British, included more females; clonal diversity was possibly underestimated. Of spike-specific TCRs, nearly half reportedly target regions left unmutated in variants. There were vaccine-associated CD4 TCRs across spike, dominant at 160-218 and 743-854.

Measured with immunoSEQ multiplex PCR; TCRdb has only the in-frame clones, and not every one. The profile shows 120,000 or so clones, more than 80% of them singletons. Germline values: CDR1 MDHEN, CDR2 SYDVKM. V was clipped by 4 bases and J by 8 bases; unmatched bases: 13. The CDR3 loop spans 16 amino acids. This receptor was identified in an adult in good health. This rearrangement joins TRBV28 to TRBJ2-3, with TRBD2 identical over 9 bases. The sample in question was peripheral blood, obtained on day 0 of AZD1222 vaccination. The CDR3 here is CASSSPRVAGVSTQYF. The CDR3 nucleotides are TGTGCCAGCAGTTCCCCGAGGGTAGCGGGAGTTTCTACGCAGTATTTT.